The 19 T cell receptor beta chains below all came from one sample that was sequenced in a study of T cell repertoires in cytomegalovirus infection. In TCRdb, the reads were re-called with MiXCR into one record per CDR3 protein. This table holds 900,000 to 950,000 distinct CDR3 sequences, approximately 31% found once. Their antigens are not known. Here the sequenced sample was cultured CD8+ T cells from PBMCs, taken from culture after CMV antigen stimulation. The source is a human donor in good health (CMV status not recorded). Some clones in this sample may be carry-over from other donors' samples.

V is TRBV29-1 and J is TRBJ2-7; D unresolved. CDR1 and CDR2 (germline): SQVTM, ANQGSEA. The germline V and J ends were trimmed by 2 bases and 0 bases, with 8 bases remaining between them. The CDR3 covers 13 residues. CDR3 loop: CSVENPSSYEQYF. For the CDR3, the DNA is TGCAGCGTTGAAAACCCGAGCTCCTACGAGCAGTACTTC.

About this clonotype itself: A read error may be the cause here, since a much bigger clone is one base away. The chain couples TRBV19 to TRBJ1-2, with TRBD1 as a possible D gene (5 bases). Germline-derived CDR1 and CDR2 are LNHDA and SQIVND (reference sequence). There are 16 residues in the CDR3. V lost 6 bases to trimming and J lost 4 bases, with 21 bases between them. Here the CDR3 reads CASSSPSRTSGYGYTF. The CDR3 bases are TGTGCCAGTAGCAGCCCTTCCAGGACATCGGGCTATGGCTACACCTTC.

This clonotype was seen ten or more times. The V and J genes are TRBV12-3 or TRBV12-4 and TRBJ1-3; no clear D. V was cut by 4 bases and J by 0 bases, with 10 bases left in between. The CDR3 contains 15 residues. CDR3 region: CASSYGPFSGNTIYF. The CDR3 DNA sequence: TGTGCCAGCAGTTACGGGCCGTTCTCTGGAAACACCATATATTTT.

This clonotype was detected a few times. The V call is TRBV6-6, the J call TRBJ2-7, with TRBD2 identical over 7 bases. The CDR3 consists of 18 residues. Germline assignment: CDR1 MNHNY and CDR2 SVGAGI (reference sequence). V gave up 0 bases and J gave up 0 bases; unmatched junction bases: 11. The CDR3 sequence: CASSYSRVGGGSSYEQYF. The CDR3 bases are TGTGCCAGCAGTTACTCGAGAGTCGGCGGCGGGAGCTCCTACGAGCAGTACTTC.

V is TRBV6-6 and J is TRBJ1-2, with TRBD1 as a possible D gene (5 bases). V lost 2 bases and J 6 bases, leaving 13 bases between the germline ends. The CDR3 totals 14 residues. CDR1 and CDR2 from the germline V gene are MNHNY and SVGAGI (reference sequence). The CDR3 DNA reads TGTGCCAGCAGTTACACTGACGGGGGAGATGGCTACACCTTC. Translated, it gives CASSYTDGGDGYTF.

This clonotype was detected a few times. The chain couples TRBV6-2 or TRBV6-3 to TRBJ2-1; TRBD2 might be the D (5 bases). CDR1 and CDR2 (germline): MNHEY, SVGEGT. This CDR3 comprises 12 residues. Trimming took off 6 bases at V and 7 bases at J, with 10 bases between the two ends. This CDR3 is CASSRTLNEQFF. CDR3 nucleotides: TGTGCCAGCAGCCGGACTCTTAATGAGCAGTTCTTC.

CDR3 amino acids: CAGGVGTGMNTEAFF. As DNA, the CDR3 is TGTGCCGGGGGGGTGGGGACAGGCATGAACACTGAAGCTTTCTTT. The chain carries TRBV6-1 and TRBJ1-1; 8 nucleotides match TRBD1. The germline gives CDR1 MNHNS, CDR2 SASEGT. This CDR3 has 15 residues. V dropped 11 bases and J dropped 0; count of bases not matched to a gene: 11.

This clonotype was seen only a few times. The J gene is TRBJ1-2, the V gene TRBV27, with D perhaps TRBD1 (6 bases). Per the germline V gene, CDR1 is MNHEY and CDR2 is SMNVEV (reference sequence). V dropped 8 bases and J dropped 5 bases, with 24 bases sitting between them. The CDR3 has 16 amino acids. CDR3 coding DNA: TGTGCCAGCTACAACAAGCGGGCAGGGGAAGGGTATGGCTACACCTTC. This encodes CASYNKRAGEGYGYTF.

The rearrangement joins TRBV28 to TRBJ2-2; 7 bases match TRBD1. J gave up 1 base and V 3 bases, and 5 bases lay outside the gene matches. Germline lookup yields CDR1 MDHEN and CDR2 SYDVKM. This CDR3 spans 16 amino acids. CDR3 DNA: TGTGCCAGCAGTTTCGCTGGACAGGAGAACACCGGGGAGCTGTTTTTT. Its protein is CASSFAGQENTGELFF.

The chain has TRBV4-1 and TRBJ1-6, with 7 bases matching TRBD1. Per germline, CDR1 MGHRA and CDR2 YSYEKL. V was pared by 1 base and J by 8 bases, with 17 bases of the junction left unmatched. This CDR3 region has 19 residues. CDR3 DNA: TGCGCCAGCAGCCAAGTGTGGAATCGACAGTCCCAGGGGGATTCACCCCTCCACTTT. It encodes CASSQVWNRQSQGDSPLHF.

The sample holds one count of this clonotype. V is TRBV5-1 and J is TRBJ2-1, with TRBD2 identical over 12 bases. Trimming at V came to 7 bases and at J to 8 bases, leaving 10 bases not matched to a gene. The CDR3 runs 15 residues. The V gene's germline CDR1 is SGHRS and CDR2 YFSETQ. CDR3 nucleotide sequence: TGCGCCAGCGAATATTCTAGCGGGGGGGCTCATGAGCAGTTCTTC. Amino acids: CASEYSSGGAHEQFF.

The CDR3 protein is CASSQEWAVYEQYF. Written as DNA, the CDR3 is TGTGCCAGCAGCCAAGAATGGGCAGTCTACGAGCAGTACTTC. V gene TRBV3-1 combines with J gene TRBJ2-7; D is undetermined. Germline CDR1 is LGHDT and CDR2 is YNNKEL (reference sequence). Deletions cut 0 bases from V and 3 bases from J, with 9 bases between. CDR3 length: 14 amino acids.

This clonotype has more than one count but fewer than ten. J is TRBJ1-4 and V is TRBV7-6, with 8 bases fitting TRBD1. The CDR3 length is 16 residues. CDR1 SGHVS and CDR2 FNYEAQ come from the germline V gene. The V gene end was trimmed by 1 base and the J gene end by 5 bases; junction bases not matched to a gene: 6. The CDR3 spells CASSLGVRDRNEKLFF. CDR3 nucleotide sequence: TGTGCCAGCAGCTTAGGGGTCCGGGACAGGAATGAAAAACTGTTTTTT.

This clonotype has just a few counts. The chain couples TRBV27 to TRBJ2-7; weak D call: TRBD1 (5 bases). Germline assignment: CDR1 MNHEY and CDR2 SMNVEV (reference sequence). V shed 5 bases and J shed 5 bases, with 16 bases lying between them. The CDR3 contains 14 residues. CDR3 protein: CASSDRSARNEQYF. The CDR3 DNA sequence: TGTGCCAGCAGTGACAGATCGGCGCGGAACGAGCAGTACTTC.

This chain uses TRBV6-5 with TRBJ2-1; D uncertain. Deletions cut 4 bases from V and 8 bases from J, with 9 bases between. Germline CDR1 is MNHEY and CDR2 is SVGAGI. The CDR3 spans 12 residues. CDR3 nucleotides: TGTGCCAGCAGTTCAAGATACTATGAGCAGTTCTTC. Its translation: CASSSRYYEQFF.

This clonotype was counted at least ten times. The chain couples TRBV7-2 to TRBJ1-1; the D is unclear. Trimming removed 5 bases at V and 5 bases at J, with 18 bases between. Germline values: CDR1 SGHTA, CDR2 FQGNSA. The length of the CDR3 is 15 residues. The CDR3 is CASSHSRELKTEAFF. In DNA form, the CDR3 reads TGTGCCAGCAGCCATAGCCGGGAACTAAAGACTGAAGCTTTCTTT.

This clonotype occurred many times. The chain links TRBV7-8 to TRBJ1-6; 7 bases agree with TRBD1. The CDR3 extends over 15 amino acids. CDR1 is SGHVS and CDR2 is FQNEAQ in the germline V gene. With V trimmed by 6 bases and J by 8 bases, 10 bases remained unmatched. This CDR3 is CASRRTRGQDSPLHF. In DNA, the CDR3 is TGTGCCAGCAGAAGAACTAGGGGGCAGGATTCACCCCTCCACTTT.

The chain couples TRBV19 to TRBJ1-1, with D uncertain. Germline CDR1 reads LNHDA; CDR2 reads SQIVND (reference sequence). The CDR3 spans 15 residues. The V gene lost 3 bases and the J gene lost 0 bases, with 11 bases spanning the gap. The CDR3 DNA sequence: TGTGCCAGTAGTATTGAGGTGGGATTGAACACTGAAGCTTTCTTT. This codes for CASSIEVGLNTEAFF.

This clonotype has a handful of counts. The chain joins TRBV6-4 to TRBJ1-2, with D unresolved. Trimming removed 3 bases from V and 7 bases from J, with 21 bases in between. The CDR3 length is 16 residues. Germline CDR1 is MRHNA and CDR2 is SNTAGT. The CDR3 loop reads CASSDEFGPSEPGYTF. CDR3 bases: TGTGCCAGCAGTGATGAGTTTGGGCCCAGTGAGCCTGGCTACACCTTC.